These 9 T cell receptor beta chains came from one sample sequenced in a study of blood T cells in healthy people across ages. A sample-barcoded 5' primer and a J-beta primer mix were used in a second PCR of roughly 7 to 11 cycles. TCRdb re-called the 5' RACE reads through MiXCR, storing one row per CDR3 protein. The sample yields approximately 600,000 distinct CDR3 sequences, under 65% seen once. Source material: blood. The receptor source for this set is a man aged 55-75 years in good health.

The V call is TRBV20-1, the J call TRBJ1-2; 7 bases map to TRBD1. The CDR3 is made up of 16 amino acids. J gave up 1 base and V 1 base, and 9 bases lay outside the gene matches. The germline CDR1 and CDR2 sequences are DFQATT and SNEGSKA (reference sequence). CDR3 region: CSARVAGGYLNYGYTF. For the CDR3, the DNA is TGCAGTGCTAGAGTGGCAGGGGGTTACCTTAACTATGGCTACACCTTC.

The chain combines TRBV14 with TRBJ2-5; 11 bases are shared with TRBD1. J was trimmed by 4 bases and V by 1 base; bases with no gene match: 5. Germline CDR1 SGHDN, CDR2 FVKESK. The CDR3 length is 16 residues. Written as DNA, the CDR3 is TGTGCCAGCAGCCAAGTGGACAGGGGGCGGTTAGAGACCCAGTACTTC. As protein: CASSQVDRGRLETQYF.

This clonotype appeared a few times. V usage is TRBV2 and J usage is TRBJ2-1; unclear D gene. Trimming pared 7 bases from V and 6 bases from J, leaving 13 bases between. This CDR3 contains 13 residues. Germline loops: CDR1 SNHLY, CDR2 FYNNEI. In nucleotides, the CDR3 is TGTGCCAGCAAAATAGGGTCGAGCAATGAGCAGTTCTTC. It is translated as CASKIGSSNEQFF.

The V gene is TRBV12-3 or TRBV12-4, the J gene TRBJ1-6, with D hard to call. The CDR3 length is 13 residues. V was shortened by 4 bases and J by 14 bases, with 15 bases between the two germline ends. The DNA for the CDR3 is TGTGCCAGCAGTTACACCCGACTTGCCTCCCTCCACTTT. Protein: CASSYTRLASLHF.

The V gene is TRBV9, the J gene TRBJ2-3, with 8 bases identical to TRBD1. The germline V gene has CDR1 SGDLS and CDR2 YYNGEE. The J segment lost 11 bases and the V segment lost 4 bases, leaving 6 bases of the junction unmatched. The CDR3 totals 12 residues. The CDR3 DNA follows: TGTGCCAGCAGCCCCGGACAGGGACGGCAGTATTTT. Its protein is CASSPGQGRQYF.

This clonotype has a handful of counts. The chain combines TRBV20-1 with TRBJ2-6; TRBD1 agrees at 8 bases. The CDR3 runs 15 residues. Germline V CDR1 and CDR2: DFQATT, SNEGSKA (reference sequence). V dropped 4 bases and J dropped 0; count of bases not matched to a gene: 2. In DNA, the CDR3 is TGCAGTGCTACCACAGGGGGCTCTGGGGCCAACGTCCTGACTTTC. Its protein product is CSATTGGSGANVLTF.

The chain couples TRBV15 to TRBJ2-3; D gene ambiguous. The V gene lost 1 base and the J gene lost 2 bases, with 7 bases spanning the gap. The CDR3 spans 14 residues. CDR1 LNHNV and CDR2 YYDKDF come from the germline V gene (reference sequence). CDR3 sequence reads: CATSRARTTDTQYF. The DNA for the CDR3 is TGTGCCACCAGCAGAGCGCGCACCACAGATACGCAGTATTTT.

J is TRBJ2-5 and V is TRBV2, with 7 positions matching TRBD1. The CDR3 totals 12 residues. Germline V CDR1 and CDR2: SNHLY, FYNNEI. J lost 3 bases, V lost 8 bases, and 3 bases had no gene match. The CDR3 DNA reads as TGTGCCAGCTCCACAGGGGAAGAGACCCAGTACTTC. Amino acid sequence: CASSTGEETQYF. The full variable domain, completed using reference TRBV2 and TRBJ2-5, is EPEVTQTPSHQVTQMGQEVILRCVPISNHLYFYWYRQILGQKVEFLVSFYNNEISEKSEIFDDQFSVERPDGSNFTLKIRSTKLEDSAMYFCASSTGEETQYFGPGTRLLVL.

The rearrangement joins TRBV5-1 to TRBJ2-1; a weak D match, TRBD2 (5 bases). CDR1 SGHRS and CDR2 YFSETQ come from the germline V gene. This CDR3 region has 14 residues. The germline V and J ends were trimmed by 2 bases and 6 bases, with 12 bases remaining between them. The CDR3 sequence: CASSFVLGGNEQFF. The CDR3 nucleotides read TGCGCCAGCAGCTTCGTACTAGGCGGCAATGAGCAGTTCTTC.